This entry lists 9 T cell receptor beta chains sequenced from one sample in a study of blood T cell repertoires in COVID-19. Some clones are missing from TCRdb's copy, which holds only in-frame ones; the method was immunoSEQ multiplex PCR. The table shows some 89,000 clones, with just over 90% occurring only once. The sequenced material came from peripheral blood. The receptors originated from a man between 60 and 75 years old with acute or convalescent COVID-19.

The J gene is TRBJ1-5, the V gene TRBV7-2, with TRBD1 as a possible D gene (6 bases). This CDR3 has 13 amino acids. The germline CDR1 and CDR2 sequences are SGHTA and FQGNSA. Trimming took 6 bases from V and 4 from J, leaving 10 bases between them. CDR3 loop: CASSWTENQPQHF. DNA of the CDR3: TGTGCCAGCAGTTGGACAGAAAATCAGCCCCAGCATTTT. Full variable domain (outside the CDR3, taken from reference TRBV7-2 and TRBJ1-5): GAGVSQSPSNKVTEKGKDVELRCDPISGHTALYWYRQSLGQGLEFLIYFQGNSAPDKSGLPSDRFSAERTGGSVSTLTIQRTQQEDSAVYLCASSWTENQPQHFGDGTRLSIL.

The V call is TRBV10-3, the J call TRBJ1-1; 7 bases line up with TRBD1. This CDR3 comprises 16 residues. V was pared by 10 bases and J by 0 bases, with 14 bases of the junction left unmatched. Germline-derived CDR1 and CDR2 are ENHRY and SYGVKD. CDR3 in amino acids: CANSPRAGGMNTEAFF. The CDR3 coding sequence is TGTGCCAACTCCCCCCGGGCAGGGGGAATGAACACTGAAGCTTTCTTT.

Only one count was recorded for this clone. The chain employs TRBV10-3 and TRBJ2-6; 8 positions match TRBD1. This CDR3 spans 16 amino acids. The germline V gene encodes CDR1 ENHRY and CDR2 SYGVKD. With 11 bases clipped from V and 4 bases from J, the junction kept 13 bases outside the gene matches. CDR3 protein: CACGQGSPSGANVLTF. DNA of the CDR3: TGTGCCTGCGGACAGGGTTCGCCTTCGGGGGCCAACGTCCTGACTTTC.

A few counts support this clone. The V and J genes are TRBV5-1 and TRBJ1-2, with D tentatively TRBD1 (6 bases). The CDR3 runs 13 residues. V lost 4 bases and J lost 2, with 9 bases in between. Germline values: CDR1 SGHRS, CDR2 YFSETQ. The chain's CDR3 is CASSEQGNYGYTF. The CDR3 coding sequence is TGCGCCAGCAGCGAACAGGGAAACTATGGCTACACCTTC.

The chain combines TRBV9 with TRBJ2-1, with TRBD2 matching over 11 bases. Trimming took 4 bases from V and 9 from J; bases not matched to a gene: 3. The CDR3 loop spans 13 amino acids. Germline values: CDR1 SGDLS, CDR2 YYNGEE. In DNA form, the CDR3 reads TGTGCCAGCAGCCCCGGGACTAGCGGTGAGCAGTTCTTC. Translating it yields CASSPGTSGEQFF.

This sequence joins TRBV12-3 or TRBV12-4 and TRBJ2-3; D is unresolved. V gave up 6 bases and J gave up 2 bases, with 3 bases separating them. The CDR3 is made up of 11 amino acids. Here the CDR3 DNA reads TGTGCCAGCAGCATCACAGATACGCAGTATTTT. It is translated as CASSITDTQYF.

In its sample, this clone was seen once. The chain carries TRBV19 and TRBJ1-5; TRBD1 is a possible D gene (5 bases). V dropped 3 bases and J dropped 0 bases, with 12 bases sitting between them. CDR1 is LNHDA, CDR2 SQIVND, per germline (reference sequence). The CDR3 contains 16 residues. Written as DNA, the CDR3 is TGTGCCAGTAGTATGGACACATCTTATAGCAATCAGCCCCAGCATTTT. The encoded protein is CASSMDTSYSNQPQHF.

Remarks on this clone: Within the sample, other DNA sequences also encode this same CDR3. V and J are TRBV5-1 and TRBJ1-3; 10 bases map to TRBD1. Trimming at V came to 0 bases and at J to 3 bases, leaving 3 bases not matched to a gene. The CDR3 contains 16 residues. The V gene's germline CDR1 is SGHRS and CDR2 YFSETQ. CDR3 DNA sequence: TGCGCCAGCAGCTTGGTGGGACAGGGGTATGGAAACACCATATATTTT. This encodes CASSLVGQGYGNTIYF.

J is TRBJ2-5 and V is TRBV5-1; tentatively, D is TRBD2 (5 bases). The CDR3 totals 15 residues. With 0 bases removed from V and 2 bases from J, the gap between germline ends came to 11 bases. In germline, CDR1 is SGHRS, CDR2 YFSETQ. CDR3 sequence reads: CASSLDPGNQETQYF. The CDR3 DNA is TGCGCCAGCAGCTTGGATCCGGGAAATCAAGAGACCCAGTACTTC.